The entry below gives a single T cell receptor (beta chain) sequence along with its context. The target antigen is unknown. The PCR was carried out with 60 Vbeta primers and 13 Jbeta primers. The method was immunoSEQ multiplex PCR; TCRdb's version includes in-frame clones alone and lacks a portion of them. There are 240,000 or so clones in the sample; roughly 80% occur only once, and 4.5% to 6% lies in the top ten. The germline V and J ends were trimmed by 1 base and 0 bases, with 7 bases remaining between them. From germline, CDR1 is SQVTM and CDR2 ANQGSEA. The CDR3 length is 14 residues. This entry comes from a study of cytomegalovirus exposure and HLA in healthy donors. Regarding the study as a whole: In all likelihood, a cluster of highly shared sequence variants was a sequencing artifact. Researchers reported from a later analysis that most CMV-associated TCR beta chains appeared HLA-restricted. Among TCR beta chains, those listed as cytomegalovirus-associated numbered more than 150.

The genes are TRBV29-1 and TRBJ2-1; D not certain. The sequenced sample was PBMCs. This clonotype was sampled from a woman in her thirties or forties in good health and CMV-seropositive. The CDR3 sequence is CSVEVVSSYNEQFF. The CDR3 nucleotides are TGCAGCGTTGAAGTGGTTAGCTCCTACAATGAGCAGTTCTTC.